Included here is one T cell receptor (beta chain) sequence, with context. This entry comes from a study of OX40 agonist ivuxolimab in advanced cancers. Study as a whole: Of the participants, about 40% had some prior anti-PD-1, anti-PD-L1 or anti-CTLA-4 therapy, which was allowed.

Profiling relied on immunoSEQ multiplex PCR, and the TCRdb table lists in-frame clones only, not all of them. In the table there are 80,000 or so clones, roughly 93% of which are singletons. The V gene lost 3 bases and the J gene lost 0 bases, with 11 bases spanning the gap. This CDR3 is 15 amino acids long. CDR1 and CDR2 from the germline V gene are SGHDN and FVKESK. The chain links TRBV14 to TRBJ1-1; a weak D match, TRBD1 (5 bases). The receptor was derived from an adult with an advanced solid tumor such as melanoma, head and neck, liver or kidney cancer. Sequenced material: CD4+ or CD8+ T cells sorted from blood, taken in a trial of the OX40 agonist ivuxolimab. CDR3: CASSHLTAMNTEAFF. The CDR3 nucleotides read TGTGCCAGCAGCCACTTGACAGCTATGAACACTGAAGCTTTCTTT. The full variable domain, with the rest looked up from reference TRBV14 and TRBJ1-1, is EAGVTQFPSHSVIEKGQTVTLRCDPISGHDNLYWYRRVMGKEIKFLLHFVKESKQDESGMPNNRFLAERTGGTYSTLKVQPAELEDSGVYFCASSHLTAMNTEAFFGQGTRLTVV.